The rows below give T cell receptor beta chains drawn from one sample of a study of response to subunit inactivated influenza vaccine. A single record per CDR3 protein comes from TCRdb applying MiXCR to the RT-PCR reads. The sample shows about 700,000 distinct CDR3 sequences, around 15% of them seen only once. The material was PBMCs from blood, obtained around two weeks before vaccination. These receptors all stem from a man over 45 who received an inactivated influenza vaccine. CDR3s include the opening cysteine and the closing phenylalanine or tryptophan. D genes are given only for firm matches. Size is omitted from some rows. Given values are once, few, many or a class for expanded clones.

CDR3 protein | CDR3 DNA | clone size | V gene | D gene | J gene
CASSSGGGPLEKLFF | TGTGCCAGCAGCTCCGGGGGGGGCCCGCTTGAAAAACTGTTTTTT | NA | TRBV5-4 | NA | TRBJ1-4
CSAREGGAVGELFF | TGCAGTGCTAGAGAGGGGGGGGCAGTTGGGGAGCTGTTTTTT | many | TRBV20-1 | NA | TRBJ2-2
CASSLPGRENNEQFF | TGTGCCAGCAGCTTGCCGGGCAGGGAAAACAATGAGCAGTTCTTC | NA | TRBV6-1 | NA | TRBJ2-1
CSHYSSETQYF | TGCAGTCACTATTCGTCCGAGACCCAGTACTTC | NA | TRBV20-1 | NA | TRBJ2-5
CSLGGNGQQNTEAFF | TGCAGCCTAGGCGGTAACGGCCAGCAGAACACTGAAGCTTTCTTT | many | TRBV29-1 | NA | TRBJ1-1
CASSLAQGMPGTEAFF | TGTGCCAGCAGCTTAGCCCAGGGGATGCCGGGGACTGAAGCTTTCTTT | NA | TRBV7-9 | NA | TRBJ1-1
CASRREDSPLHF | TGTGCCAGCCGCAGGGAGGACTCACCCCTCCACTTT | NA | TRBV2 | NA | TRBJ1-6
CASSLGQGSGYEQYF | TGTGCCAGCAGTTTGGGACAGGGGAGTGGGTACGAGCAGTACTTC | NA | TRBV28 | TRBD1 | TRBJ2-7
CASSHPHTPSGSLAFF | TGTGCCAGCAGCCACCCTCATACGCCTAGCGGGAGTTTGGCTTTCTTC | NA | TRBV7-3 | TRBD2 | TRBJ2-1
CVSSLLEHADNEQFF | TGTGTCAGCAGCCTCCTCGAACATGCTGACAATGAGCAGTTCTTC | NA | TRBV11-2 | NA | TRBJ2-1
CSAPKPAADTQYF | TGCAGTGCTCCCAAACCGGCGGCAGATACGCAGTATTTT | few | TRBV20-1 | NA | TRBJ2-3
CASSQTSYEQYF | TGCGCCAGCAGCCAGACATCCTACGAGCAGTACTTC | few | TRBV5-1 | NA | TRBJ2-7
CRPDRPYEQYF | TGCAGACCGGACAGACCTTACGAGCAGTACTTC | NA | TRBV20-1 | NA | TRBJ2-7
CASSYLKRDRYNEQFF | TGTGCCAGCAGTTACCTCAAGCGGGACCGTTACAATGAGCAGTTCTTC | NA | TRBV6-5 | TRBD2 | TRBJ2-1
CASSQDSASGSYEQYF | TGTGCCAGCAGCCAAGATTCGGCTAGCGGGAGCTACGAGCAGTACTTC | NA | TRBV3-1 | TRBD2 | TRBJ2-7
CASSPWNAGELFF | TGCGCCAGCAGCCCCTGGAATGCCGGGGAGCTGTTTTTT | NA | TRBV5-1 | NA | TRBJ2-2
CASSPLAGLNTIYF | TGTGCCAGCAGCCCCCTGGCGGGCTTAAACACCATATATTTT | NA | TRBV7-2 | NA | TRBJ1-3
CASSSADYQETQYF | TGTGCCAGCAGCTCCGCCGACTACCAAGAGACCCAGTACTTC | NA | TRBV7-9 | NA | TRBJ2-5
CASSQDLGARVATDTQYF | TGCGCCAGCAGCCAAGATCTTGGGGCGCGGGTAGCCACAGATACGCAGTATTTT | NA | TRBV4-3 | NA | TRBJ2-3
CAISASLNTEAFF | TGTGCCATCAGTGCTTCTTTGAACACTGAAGCTTTCTTT | few | TRBV10-3 | NA | TRBJ1-1
CSARYRGREGADTQYF | TGCAGTGCTCGTTACAGGGGGCGCGAAGGAGCAGATACGCAGTATTTT | NA | TRBV20-1 | TRBD1 | TRBJ2-3
CASSDSGTDNSPLHF | TGTGCCAGCAGTGACAGCGGGACAGATAATTCACCCCTCCACTTT | NA | TRBV6-4 | TRBD1 | TRBJ1-6
CASSQSWRGRETQYF | TGTGCCAGCAGCCAGAGTTGGAGGGGTCGAGAGACCCAGTACTTC | few | TRBV12-3/TRBV12-4 | NA | TRBJ2-5
CSVRTSGRIYEQYF | TGCAGCGTTCGGACTAGCGGGAGAATCTACGAGCAGTACTTC | NA | TRBV29-1 | TRBD2 | TRBJ2-7
CASSPMKSSTDTQYF | TGTGCCAGCAGCCCCATGAAATCTAGCACAGATACGCAGTATTTT | many | TRBV7-9 | NA | TRBJ2-3
CASRESGGSYNEQFF | TGTGCCAGTCGGGAAAGCGGGGGATCCTACAATGAGCAGTTCTTC | few | TRBV19 | TRBD2 | TRBJ2-1